This T cell receptor (beta chain) originates from a study of T cells in Graves' hyperthyroidism and ophthalmopathy. The CDR3 is 15 amino acids. From germline, CDR1 is SQVTM and CDR2 ANQGSEA. Trimming at V came to 6 bases and at J to 4 bases, leaving 12 bases not matched to a gene. RNA transcripts yielded amplified TCR beta CDR3 regions. First-round RT-PCR of the TCR CDR3 relied on the HTBI primer set. One entry per CDR3 protein results from TCRdb running MiXCR on the multiplex PCR reads. The table has around 660,000 distinct CDR3 sequences, less than 45% seen once. The sequence was obtained from an adult man with Graves' disease, either hyperthyroidism or ophthalmopathy (not recorded which). Input material: peripheral blood or thyroid tissue (not recorded which). The rearrangement joins TRBV29-1 to TRBJ2-5; the match to TRBD1 covers 9 bases. Here the CDR3 reads CSVDTGTGKGETQYF. DNA for the CDR3: TGCAGCGTCGACACCGGGACAGGGAAAGGAGAGACCCAGTACTTC.